These 26 T cell receptor beta chains were sequenced from one sample in a study of Ad26.COV2.S vaccination and SARS-CoV-2 variants. The treatment: over 15 received Ad26.COV2.S at low or high dose, single or two shots; about 5 received placebo; per-sample allocation not given. Samples were taken on day 63 after the first vaccine or placebo injection. Only in-frame clones appear in the TCRdb table, and some are missing; sequencing was by immunoSEQ multiplex PCR. The sample contains around 500,000 clones, about 88% of which appear only once. Sequencing was performed on peripheral blood, taken in a trial of Ad26.COV2.S vaccine versus placebo. Receptors were obtained from a person aged 18 to 59 who received the Ad26.COV2.S COVID-19 vaccine or a placebo.

This clone appeared once. The chain recombines TRBV30 with TRBJ2-1; 13 bases align to TRBD2. The junction had 7 bases not matched to a gene; V was cut back by 0 bases and J by 5 bases. The length of the CDR3 is 17 residues. The V gene's germline CDR1 is GTSNPN and CDR2 SVGIG (reference sequence). CDR3 DNA: TGTGCCTGGAGTGTCGGAAGGACTAGCGGGAGTAACAATGAGCAGTTCTTC. Protein product: CAWSVGRTSGSNNEQFF.

This clone has just a few counts. The V gene is TRBV30, the J gene TRBJ1-1; no definite D call. The CDR3 is made up of 11 amino acids. The V gene's germline CDR1 is GTSNPN and CDR2 SVGIG (reference sequence). Trimming cost V 1 base and J 3 bases, with 3 bases left between them. This CDR3 reads CAWSGDTEAFF. DNA for the CDR3: TGTGCCTGGAGTGGGGACACTGAAGCTTTCTTT.

J is TRBJ2-5 and V is TRBV12-3 or TRBV12-4; D call uncertain. The CDR3 contains 13 residues. V gave up 3 bases and J gave up 4 bases, with 9 bases separating them. The CDR3, as DNA: TGTGCCAGCAGTTTTTTTGTATCAGAGACCCAGTACTTC. As protein: CASSFFVSETQYF.

The gene calls are TRBV7-9 and TRBJ1-3; D is perhaps TRBD1 (6 bases). V was cut by 7 bases and J by 0 bases, with 13 bases left in between. This CDR3 comprises 15 residues. CDR1 and CDR2 from the germline V gene are SEHNR and FQNEAQ (reference sequence). DNA for the CDR3: TGTGCCAGCAAAGGAGGGGGGACCTCTGGAAACACCATATATTTT. Translated, it gives CASKGGGTSGNTIYF.

CDR3 coding DNA: TGTGCCAGCAGCCGTCCAGGATTCTCCCCTGGAAACACCATATATTTT. Protein product: CASSRPGFSPGNTIYF. V is TRBV5-5 and J is TRBJ1-3, with no clear D. The V and J ends lost 4 bases and 2 bases respectively, with 16 bases between them. CDR1 and CDR2 from the germline V gene are SGHKS and YYEKEE (reference sequence). The CDR3 is 16 amino acids.

In nucleotides, the CDR3 is TGTGCCAGCAGTAAACAGGGGTACGCCGGGGAGCTGTTTTTT. This encodes CASSKQGYAGELFF. The rearrangement links TRBV28 to TRBJ2-2, with TRBD1 matching 7 bases. The CDR3 has 14 residues. Germline CDR1 is MDHEN and CDR2 is SYDVKM. V lost 5 bases, J lost 6 bases, and 6 bases stayed unmatched.

The chain couples TRBV10-2 to TRBJ1-5, with 7 nucleotides matching TRBD1. Looked up from germline, CDR1 is WSHSY and CDR2 is SAAADI. J was trimmed by 2 bases and V by 3 bases; bases with no gene match: 13. This CDR3 spans 18 amino acids. The CDR3 bases are TGCGCCAGCAGTGAAAACCACACGGGGGACAGACGCAATCAGCCCCAGCATTTT. Protein: CASSENHTGDRRNQPQHF.

There are a few counts of this clone. V gene TRBV2 combines with J gene TRBJ1-1; D possibly corresponds to TRBD1 (6 bases). This CDR3 region has 13 residues. Germline V gene sequence: CDR1 SNHLY, CDR2 FYNNEI. Deletions cut 7 bases from V and 0 bases from J, with 9 bases between. The CDR3 sequence is CASKSGVNTEAFF. CDR3 bases: TGTGCCAGCAAGTCAGGGGTGAACACTGAAGCTTTCTTT.

CDR3 bases: TGTGCCAGCAGCCAAGTCATCCCAGGGAGGAGCGGGGAGCTGTTTTTT. Its protein product is CASSQVIPGRSGELFF. The rearrangement joins TRBV14 to TRBJ2-2; a possible D gene is TRBD2 (6 bases). CDR1 is SGHDN, CDR2 FVKESK, per germline. The V and J ends lost 1 base and 7 bases respectively, with 16 bases between them. This CDR3 is built from 16 residues. The complete variable domain, with remaining parts taken from reference TRBV14 and TRBJ2-2, reads EAGVTQFPSHSVIEKGQTVTLRCDPISGHDNLYWYRRVMGKEIKFLLHFVKESKQDESGMPNNRFLAERTGGTYSTLKVQPAELEDSGVYFCASSQVIPGRSGELFFGEGSRLTVL.

V usage is TRBV10-3 and J usage is TRBJ1-2; the D gene is possibly TRBD1 (5 bases). The CDR3 covers 12 residues. Trimming pared 7 bases from V and 7 bases from J, leaving 13 bases between. In germline, CDR1 is ENHRY, CDR2 SYGVKD. CDR3 sequence reads: CAITQGSTGYTF. The CDR3 DNA reads TGTGCCATCACCCAGGGAAGTACTGGCTACACCTTC.

The rearrangement joins TRBV6-2 or TRBV6-3 to TRBJ2-5; D uncertain. Per germline, CDR1 MNHEY and CDR2 SVGEGT. V was shortened by 4 bases and J by 5 bases, with 14 bases between the two germline ends. This CDR3 region has 14 residues. The CDR3 loop is CASSSERFLETQYF. The CDR3 DNA reads as TGTGCCAGCAGTTCCGAGCGCTTTTTGGAGACCCAGTACTTC.

This clone occurred a few times. The chain joins TRBV27 to TRBJ2-5, with no clear D. The germline V gene encodes CDR1 MNHEY and CDR2 SMNVEV (reference sequence). V was trimmed by 5 bases and J by 5 bases, leaving 18 bases between them. The CDR3 runs to 15 residues. The CDR3 sequence: CASSALKDVSETQYF. DNA of the CDR3: TGTGCCAGCAGTGCATTGAAGGACGTGTCTGAGACCCAGTACTTC.

Details on this clone: The same CDR3 arises from other DNA sequences in this sample as well. V and J are TRBV7-3 and TRBJ2-3; D is undetermined. The CDR3 has 15 residues. Germline V CDR1 and CDR2: SGHTA, FQGTGA. Trimming took 0 bases from V and 0 from J, leaving 7 bases between them. This CDR3 is CASSLTGSSTDTQYF. The CDR3 nucleotides read TGTGCCAGCAGCTTAACAGGTTCCAGCACAGATACGCAGTATTTT.

The rearrangement joins TRBV7-2 to TRBJ2-3, with unresolved D. This CDR3 has 15 amino acids. V lost 3 bases and J lost 2, with 12 bases in between. Germline values: CDR1 SGHTA, CDR2 FQGNSA. The DNA for the CDR3 is TGTGCCAGCAGCTTCCGGCAGCCACCCACAGATACGCAGTATTTT. This encodes CASSFRQPPTDTQYF.

This clone was recorded only once. The chain has TRBV28 and TRBJ1-1, with D perhaps matching TRBD1 (5 bases). V was clipped by 6 bases and J by 8 bases, with 13 bases between them. The CDR3 has 12 amino acids. Germline V gives CDR1 MDHEN, CDR2 SYDVKM. Here the CDR3 DNA reads TGTGCCAGCAGCGCCGGTTGGGGCGAAGCTTTCTTT. As protein: CASSAGWGEAFF.

The chain uses TRBV5-1 and TRBJ1-4, with 7 bases that match TRBD1. Trimming at V came to 0 bases and at J to 6 bases, leaving 2 bases not matched to a gene. There are 14 residues in the CDR3. Germline CDR1 reads SGHRS; CDR2 reads YFSETQ. The CDR3, as DNA: TGCGCCAGCAGCTTGGGACAGGGAGATGAAAAACTGTTTTTT. This translates into CASSLGQGDEKLFF.

This clone has a single count. This chain joins TRBV4-3 and TRBJ2-2; D is uncertain. In germline, CDR1 is LGHNA, CDR2 YSLEER. The CDR3 length is 17 residues. Trimming cost V 1 base and J 4 bases, with 16 bases left between them. DNA for the CDR3: TGCGCCAGCAGCCAAGGAAGAGCTCGGGTGGGCACCGGGGAGCTGTTTTTT. This encodes CASSQGRARVGTGELFF.

This clone was detected a few times. The rearrangement links TRBV6-2 or TRBV6-3 to TRBJ1-5; D is perhaps TRBD1 (5 bases). CDR3 size: 13 residues. Germline V gene lookup returns CDR1 MNHEY and CDR2 SVGEGT. Trimming removed 2 bases at V and 7 bases at J, with 9 bases between. The CDR3 spells CASSYPGNQPQHF. The CDR3 DNA sequence: TGTGCCAGCAGTTACCCAGGGAACCAGCCCCAGCATTTT.

The chain combines TRBV7-8 with TRBJ1-1; tentative D call: TRBD1 (5 bases). Germline-derived CDR1 and CDR2 are SGHVS and FQNEAQ. Trimming took 4 bases from V and 5 from J, leaving 17 bases between them. The CDR3 runs to 15 residues. CDR3 nucleotides: TGTGCCAGCAGCTCCGGGACTTTTAGAGGGACTGAAGCTTTCTTT. Its translation: CASSSGTFRGTEAFF.

This chain links TRBV11-3 with TRBJ2-7; weak D call: TRBD1 (6 bases). Trimming removed 1 base from V and 2 bases from J, with 9 bases in between. This CDR3 is built from 14 residues. Germline loops: CDR1 SGHNT, CDR2 YENEEA. The CDR3 spells CASSLGGQTYEQYF. CDR3 DNA sequence: TGTGCCAGCAGCTTAGGTGGACAGACCTACGAGCAGTACTTC.

The rearrangement joins TRBV3-1 (or the pseudogene TRBV3-2) to TRBJ1-2, with D unresolved. Germline V gene data show CDR1 as LGHDT and CDR2 as YNNKEL (reference sequence). Trimming left V 1 base short and J 8 bases short, with 8 bases between. The CDR3 has 12 residues. The CDR3 is CASSQASEGYTF. In DNA form, the CDR3 reads TGTGCCAGCAGCCAAGCGTCAGAAGGCTACACCTTC.

CDR3 nucleotides: TGCGCCAGCAGCTTCGTGGCCGGGACTCCGGGGACCGGGGAGCTGTTTTTT. This gives the protein CASSFVAGTPGTGELFF. V and J are TRBV5-1 and TRBJ2-2; D possibly corresponds to TRBD2 (6 bases). CDR3 size: 17 residues. The V end was cut by 2 bases, the J end by 5 bases, with 19 bases between. Germline CDR1 is SGHRS and CDR2 is YFSETQ.

The rearrangement links TRBV3-1 (or the pseudogene TRBV3-2) to TRBJ2-5; 12 bases fit TRBD2. This CDR3 is built from 14 residues. Germline lookup yields CDR1 LGHDT and CDR2 YNNKEL (reference sequence). V was pared by 6 bases and J by 3 bases, with 2 bases of the junction left unmatched. The CDR3 loop reads CASRRTSGEETQYF. In DNA, the CDR3 is TGTGCCAGCAGGAGGACTAGCGGGGAAGAGACCCAGTACTTC.

The J gene is TRBJ2-6, the V gene TRBV5-1, with D unclear. With 5 bases removed from V and 1 base from J, the gap between germline ends came to 7 bases. Germline V gene sequence: CDR1 SGHRS, CDR2 YFSETQ. The CDR3 length is 14 residues. CDR3 sequence (DNA): TGCGCCAGCAGGTCGGAATCTGGGGCCAACGTCCTGACTTTC. Amino acid sequence: CASRSESGANVLTF.

This clone has just one count. The J gene is TRBJ1-1, the V gene TRBV30; D is perhaps TRBD1 (5 bases). CDR1 is GTSNPN and CDR2 is SVGIG in the germline V gene (reference sequence). The CDR3 contains 13 residues. Trimming removed 1 base from V and 4 bases from J, with 10 bases in between. CDR3 amino acids: CAWSGQMLTEAFF. The CDR3 DNA reads as TGTGCCTGGAGTGGACAGATGCTCACTGAAGCTTTCTTT.

V is TRBV2 and J is TRBJ1-3, with D perhaps matching TRBD1 (6 bases). The ends were cut back, 8 bases at V and 1 base at J, with 12 bases in the middle. The CDR3 loop spans 14 amino acids. CDR1 SNHLY and CDR2 FYNNEI come from the germline V gene. CDR3 bases: TGTGCCAGCGGGGTAGGGGGATCTGGAAACACCATATATTTT. Encoded protein: CASGVGGSGNTIYF. The full variable domain, its missing parts supplied by reference TRBV2 and TRBJ1-3, is EPEVTQTPSHQVTQMGQEVILRCVPISNHLYFYWYRQILGQKVEFLVSFYNNEISEKSEIFDDQFSVERPDGSNFTLKIRSTKLEDSAMYFCASGVGGSGNTIYFGEGSWLTVV.